This record covers a single T cell receptor (beta chain). What it recognizes is unknown. This sample stems from a study of T cells in Graves' hyperthyroidism and ophthalmopathy. Regions amplified from RNA transcripts were the TCR beta CDR3 regions. TCR CDR3 regions were first amplified by RT-PCR with HTBI primers. TCRdb reanalysed the multiplex PCR reads using MiXCR and keeps one entry per CDR3 protein. This table holds 500,000 to 700,000 distinct CDR3 sequences, roughly 17% found once. The V gene's germline CDR1 is LGHDT and CDR2 YNNKEL (reference sequence). This CDR3 contains 14 residues. V trimming: 6 bases; J trimming: 5 bases; junction bases outside the gene matches: 6. Study observations and caveats: Ophthalmopathy was told apart from stable hyperthyroidism by a 13 V-J model.

The specimen was blood. The TCR sequence derives from a woman under 30 with Graves' hyperthyroidism. The chain has TRBV3-1 and TRBJ1-4, with 7 bases matching TRBD1. Here the CDR3 reads CASRHRGRNEKLFF. DNA of the CDR3: TGTGCCAGCAGGCACAGGGGAAGGAATGAAAAACTGTTTTTT.